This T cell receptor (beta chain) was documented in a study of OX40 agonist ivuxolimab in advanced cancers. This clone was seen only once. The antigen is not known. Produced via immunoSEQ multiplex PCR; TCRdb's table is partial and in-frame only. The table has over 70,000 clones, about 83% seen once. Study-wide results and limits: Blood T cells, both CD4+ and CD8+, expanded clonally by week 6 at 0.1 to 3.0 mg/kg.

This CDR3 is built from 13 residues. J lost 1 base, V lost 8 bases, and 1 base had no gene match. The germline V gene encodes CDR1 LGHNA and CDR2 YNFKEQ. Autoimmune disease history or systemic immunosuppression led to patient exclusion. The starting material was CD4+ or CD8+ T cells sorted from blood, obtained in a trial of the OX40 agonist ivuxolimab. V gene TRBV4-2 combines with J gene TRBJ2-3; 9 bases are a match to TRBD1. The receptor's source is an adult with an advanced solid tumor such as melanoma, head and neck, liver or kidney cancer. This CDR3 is CASRDRGTDTQYF. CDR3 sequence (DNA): TGTGCCAGCCGGGACAGGGGCACAGATACGCAGTATTTT.